The 21 T cell receptor beta chains in this list originate from one sample, sequenced in a study of regulatory T cells in long-lasting Graves disease. Time point meaning: persistent/refractory GD, antithyroid drugs over 5 years with positive TRAb. Isolated PBMC RNA provided the starting material for the TCR library. Library construction for TCR beta used iRepertoire HTBI primers and Arm-PCR of CDR3 regions. TCRdb reanalysed the multiplex PCR reads using MiXCR and keeps one entry per CDR3 protein. The table shows under 500,000 distinct CDR3 sequences, with 20% occurring only once. Sequencing was performed on peripheral blood mononuclear cells (PBMCs), taken when the disease was refractory, from a patient treated with antithyroid drugs. Every receptor here comes from a female donor with Graves disease.

This clonotype was counted many times. This chain connects TRBV12-3 or TRBV12-4 to TRBJ1-4; no reliable D call. The CDR3 loop spans 16 amino acids. The V end was cut by 3 bases, the J end by 0 bases, with 11 bases between. The CDR3: CASSFFSRSTNEKLFF. The CDR3 coding sequence is TGTGCCAGCAGTTTTTTCAGCCGATCAACTAATGAAAAACTGTTTTTT.

The table lists this clonotype with many counts. The chain has TRBV2 and TRBJ1-5; perhaps TRBD1 as D (6 bases). Germline-derived CDR1 and CDR2 are SNHLY and FYNNEI. The CDR3 is made up of 14 amino acids. V was cut by 6 bases and J by 7 bases, with 16 bases left in between. In DNA, the CDR3 is TGTGCCAGCAGGGCAGGGGTATTAGGACAGCCCCAGCATTTT. Amino acid sequence: CASRAGVLGQPQHF.

This clonotype has ten or more counts. The V and J genes are TRBV28 and TRBJ1-2; D not certain. The CDR3 has 13 residues. Germline CDR1 and CDR2: MDHEN and SYDVKM. V gave up 5 bases and J gave up 5 bases, with 12 bases separating them. Here the CDR3 DNA reads TGTGCCAGCAGTCCCAACATAGGATATGGCTACACCTTC. Protein sequence: CASSPNIGYGYTF.

The chain uses TRBV29-1 and TRBJ2-2; 8 bases match TRBD1. The CDR3 has 13 amino acids. Trimming cost V 5 bases and J 5 bases; bases outside gene matches: 4. Germline CDR1 SQVTM, CDR2 ANQGSEA. The chain's CDR3 is CSVFTGGTGELFF. DNA for the CDR3: TGCAGCGTTTTTACAGGGGGGACCGGGGAGCTGTTTTTT.

This clonotype was detected a few times. The DNA of the CDR3 is TGCGCCAGCAGCTTGTACGCCCCGGGACAGGGCCGTAACGAGCAGTACTTC. Its translation: CASSLYAPGQGRNEQYF. The V gene is TRBV5-1, the J gene TRBJ2-7, with 9 bases that match TRBD1. This CDR3 contains 17 residues. Losses at the gene ends were 1 base for V and 5 bases for J; bases not matched to a gene: 13. Germline V CDR1 and CDR2: SGHRS, YFSETQ.

The rearrangement joins TRBV20-1 to TRBJ2-7, with 7 bases matching TRBD1. The junction had 6 bases not matched to a gene; V was cut back by 4 bases and J by 0 bases. Germline values: CDR1 DFQATT, CDR2 SNEGSKA (reference sequence). CDR3 length: 14 amino acids. Here the CDR3 reads CSATRDSLSYEQYF. Written as DNA, the CDR3 is TGCAGTGCTACTCGGGACAGTCTCTCCTACGAGCAGTACTTC.

The sample holds many counts of this clonotype. This chain uses TRBV7-2 with TRBJ2-7; 13 bases agree with TRBD2. The CDR3 runs to 15 residues. CDR1 and CDR2 from the germline V gene are SGHTA and FQGNSA. Trimming cost V 4 bases and J 1 base; bases outside gene matches: 1. CDR3 amino acids: CASSSGLAGSYEQYF. The CDR3 DNA is TGTGCCAGCAGCTCGGGACTAGCGGGATCCTACGAGCAGTACTTC.

In regard to this clonotype: Being one base from a much bigger clone, this may be a read error. The gene calls are TRBV6-1 and TRBJ2-2, with 9 bases fitting TRBD2. The germline gives CDR1 MNHNS, CDR2 SASEGT. This CDR3 is 16 amino acids long. The CDR3, as DNA: TGTGCCGGCAGCCCCGAAGCGGGAGGCGACACCGGGGAGCTGTTTTTT. Translation: CAGSPEAGGDTGELFF.

In its sample, this clonotype was seen many times. V usage is TRBV30 and J usage is TRBJ2-7, with D uncertain. The V and J ends lost 0 bases and 5 bases respectively, with 11 bases between them. Per the germline V gene, CDR1 is GTSNPN and CDR2 is SVGIG (reference sequence). The CDR3 is 13 amino acids. Written as DNA, the CDR3 is TGTGCCTGGAGTGTAGTAGGGTCGGACGAGCAGTACTTC. This sequence encodes CAWSVVGSDEQYF.

Turning to this clonotype: This may arise from a read error, as a much more abundant clone is one base away. The chain uses TRBV7-2 and TRBJ1-4; D may be TRBD1 (5 bases). Germline V gene data show CDR1 as SGHTA and CDR2 as FQGNSA. This CDR3 is 15 amino acids long. Between the trimmed V and J ends, which lost 1 base and 7 bases, there was a span of 13 bases. The CDR3 reads CASSLDPGRSEKLFF. CDR3 nucleotide sequence: TGTGCCAGCAGCTTAGATCCGGGACGGTCTGAAAAACTGTTTTTT. The full variable domain, rest sourced from reference TRBV7-2 and TRBJ1-4, is GAGVSQSPSNKVTEKGKDVELRCDPISGHTALYWYRQSLGQGLEFLIYFQGNSAPDKSGLPSDRFSAERTGGSVSTLTIQRTQQEDSAVYLCASSLDPGRSEKLFFGSGTQLSVL.

The rearrangement joins TRBV19 to TRBJ2-7, with a possible D match to TRBD2 (6 bases). Trimming took off 9 bases at V and 4 bases at J, with 19 bases between the two ends. Germline V CDR1 and CDR2: LNHDA, SQIVND (reference sequence). CDR3 length: 14 amino acids. The chain's CDR3 is CASTPNTAGYEQYF. The CDR3 region has the DNA TGTGCCAGCACACCCAACACGGCGGGGTACGAGCAGTACTTC.

The chain joins TRBV5-1 to TRBJ1-1; 7 nucleotides line up with TRBD1. Germline V gives CDR1 SGHRS, CDR2 YFSETQ. V gave up 5 bases and J gave up 3 bases; unmatched junction bases: 7. This CDR3 is 14 amino acids long. The CDR3 DNA reads as TGCGCCAGCAGATTCAGGGGGGTTCACACTGAAGCTTTCTTT. Protein sequence: CASRFRGVHTEAFF.

This clonotype showed up many times. The chain carries TRBV29-1 and TRBJ1-2, with 8 bases matching TRBD1. The CDR3 sequence is 13 residues long. Unmatched junction bases numbered 7, after V lost 4 bases and J lost 6 bases. CDR1 is SQVTM, CDR2 ANQGSEA, per germline. The CDR3: CSVVDRVLDGYTF. CDR3 nucleotide sequence: TGCAGCGTTGTGGACAGGGTCCTTGATGGCTACACCTTC.

V and J are TRBV30 and TRBJ1-1, with D perhaps TRBD1 (5 bases). The CDR3 extends over 13 amino acids. Germline values: CDR1 GTSNPN, CDR2 SVGIG (reference sequence). V was shortened by 1 base and J by 1 base, with 7 bases between the two germline ends. CDR3 amino acids: CAWSEGRNTEAFF. The CDR3 region has the DNA TGTGCCTGGAGTGAGGGGCGGAACACTGAAGCTTTCTTT.

In its sample, this clonotype was seen a few times. J is TRBJ2-7 and V is TRBV14; TRBD2 agrees at 9 bases. With V trimmed by 0 bases and J by 3 bases, 9 bases remained unmatched. CDR1 is SGHDN and CDR2 is FVKESK in the germline V gene. The CDR3 is 17 residues long. This chain's CDR3 is CASSQDIAGVGFYEQYF. The CDR3, as DNA: TGTGCCAGCAGCCAAGACATAGCGGGAGTAGGCTTCTACGAGCAGTACTTC.

The chain recombines TRBV6-5 with TRBJ2-7, with a weak D call TRBD2 (5 bases). The V end lost 0 bases, the J end lost 4 bases, and 7 bases lay between the germline ends. The CDR3 contains 13 residues. Germline CDR1 and CDR2: MNHEY and SVGAGI. CDR3 residues: CASSYSRTYEQYF. CDR3 bases: TGTGCCAGCAGTTACTCCAGGACTTACGAGCAGTACTTC.

At least ten counts were recorded for this clonotype. The chain employs TRBV18 and TRBJ1-1; tentatively, D is TRBD1 (6 bases). The CDR3 has 14 amino acids. Trimming removed 5 bases at V and 5 bases at J, with 15 bases between. Germline V gene sequence: CDR1 KGHSH, CDR2 LQKENI. The chain's CDR3 is CASSRDMMFTEAFF. CDR3 coding DNA: TGTGCCAGCTCAAGGGACATGATGTTTACTGAAGCTTTCTTT.

The rearrangement joins TRBV6-2 or TRBV6-3 to TRBJ1-2; possibly TRBD1 for D (5 bases). Per germline, CDR1 MNHEY and CDR2 SVGEGT. The CDR3 has 14 residues. V dropped 6 bases and J dropped 4 bases, with 15 bases sitting between them. CDR3 in amino acids: CASRHPDSFYGYTF. The CDR3 DNA reads TGTGCCAGCAGACACCCAGACAGCTTCTATGGCTACACCTTC.

Worth noting for this clonotype: This could be a read error, since a much larger clone is one nucleotide away. The chain combines TRBV7-9 with TRBJ1-2; tentatively, D is TRBD1 (5 bases). This CDR3 is built from 14 residues. V lost 3 bases and J lost 4, with 12 bases in between. Looked up from germline, CDR1 is SEHNR and CDR2 is FQNEAQ (reference sequence). The CDR3 spells CASSFPGKTYGYTF. In DNA, the CDR3 is TGTGCCAGCAGCTTTCCAGGGAAGACCTATGGCTACACCTTC.

This clonotype was counted at least ten times. J is TRBJ2-7 and V is TRBV28; D unresolved. The V gene's germline CDR1 is MDHEN and CDR2 SYDVKM. This CDR3 has 12 residues. V shed 5 bases and J shed 4 bases, with 9 bases lying between them. This chain's CDR3 is CASSPAVYEQYF. The CDR3 DNA reads TGTGCCAGCAGTCCGGCGGTATACGAGCAGTACTTC.

This clonotype was detected ten times or more. The chain employs TRBV28 and TRBJ2-7; the match to TRBD1 covers 11 bases. Trimming cost V 5 bases and J 0 bases; bases outside gene matches: 9. Germline loops: CDR1 MDHEN, CDR2 SYDVKM. This CDR3 spans 17 amino acids. Here the CDR3 reads CASSTELGTGGSYEQYF. The CDR3 nucleotides are TGTGCCAGCAGTACCGAACTGGGGACAGGGGGCTCCTACGAGCAGTACTTC.